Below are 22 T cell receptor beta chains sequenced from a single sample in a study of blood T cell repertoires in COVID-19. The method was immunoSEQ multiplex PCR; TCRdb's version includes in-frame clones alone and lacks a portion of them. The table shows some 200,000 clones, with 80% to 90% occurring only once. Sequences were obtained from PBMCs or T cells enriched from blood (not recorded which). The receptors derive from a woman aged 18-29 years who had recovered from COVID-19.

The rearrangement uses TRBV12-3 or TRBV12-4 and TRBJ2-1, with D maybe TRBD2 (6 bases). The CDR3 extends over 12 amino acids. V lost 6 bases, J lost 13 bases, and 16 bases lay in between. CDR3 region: CASRTGGTRQFF. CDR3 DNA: TGTGCCAGCAGAACAGGCGGGACTCGCCAGTTCTTC.

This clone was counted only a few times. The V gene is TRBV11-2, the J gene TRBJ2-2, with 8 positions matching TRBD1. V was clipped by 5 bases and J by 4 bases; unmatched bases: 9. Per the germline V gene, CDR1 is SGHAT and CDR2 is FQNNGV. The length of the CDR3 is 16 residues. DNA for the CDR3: TGTGCCAGCAGCCTCTTACAAGGACAGGGCACCGGGGAGCTGTTTTTT. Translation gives CASSLLQGQGTGELFF.

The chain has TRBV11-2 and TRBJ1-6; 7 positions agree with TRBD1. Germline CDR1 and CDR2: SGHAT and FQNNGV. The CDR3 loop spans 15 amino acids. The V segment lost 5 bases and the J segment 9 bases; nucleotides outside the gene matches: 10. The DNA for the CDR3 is TGTGCCAGCAGCCGTAACAGGGGTAACCCTTCACCCCTCCACTTT. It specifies CASSRNRGNPSPLHF.

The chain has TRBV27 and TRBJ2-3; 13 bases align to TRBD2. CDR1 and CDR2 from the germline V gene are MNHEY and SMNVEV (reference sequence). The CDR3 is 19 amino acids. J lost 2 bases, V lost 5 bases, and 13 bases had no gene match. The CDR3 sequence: CASSVVPGLAGSFTDTQYF. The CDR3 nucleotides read TGTGCCAGCAGTGTCGTTCCGGGACTAGCGGGGTCGTTCACAGATACGCAGTATTTT.

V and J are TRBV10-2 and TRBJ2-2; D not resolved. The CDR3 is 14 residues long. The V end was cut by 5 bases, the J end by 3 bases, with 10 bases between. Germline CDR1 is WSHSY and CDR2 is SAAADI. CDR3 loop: CASSSSPDTGELFF. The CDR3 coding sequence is TGCGCCAGCAGTTCTAGTCCTGACACCGGGGAGCTGTTTTTT.

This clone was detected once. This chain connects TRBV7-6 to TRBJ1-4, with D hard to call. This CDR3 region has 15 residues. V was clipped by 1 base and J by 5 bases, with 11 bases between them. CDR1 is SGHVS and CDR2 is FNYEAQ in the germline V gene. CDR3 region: CASSLGASRNEKLFF. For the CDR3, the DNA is TGTGCCAGCAGCTTAGGGGCAAGCAGGAATGAAAAACTGTTTTTT.

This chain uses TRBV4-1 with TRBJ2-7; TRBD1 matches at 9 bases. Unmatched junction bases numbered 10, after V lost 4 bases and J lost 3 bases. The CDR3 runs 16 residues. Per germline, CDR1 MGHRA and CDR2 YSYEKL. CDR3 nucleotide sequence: TGCGCCAGCAGCCCCACCTCGAGGACAGGGGACTACGAGCAGTACTTC. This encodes CASSPTSRTGDYEQYF.

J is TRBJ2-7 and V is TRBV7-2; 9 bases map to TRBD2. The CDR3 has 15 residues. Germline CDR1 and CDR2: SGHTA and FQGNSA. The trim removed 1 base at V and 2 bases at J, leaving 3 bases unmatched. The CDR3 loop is CASSLGASGAYEQYF. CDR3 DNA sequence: TGTGCCAGCAGCTTAGGGGCTAGCGGGGCCTACGAGCAGTACTTC.

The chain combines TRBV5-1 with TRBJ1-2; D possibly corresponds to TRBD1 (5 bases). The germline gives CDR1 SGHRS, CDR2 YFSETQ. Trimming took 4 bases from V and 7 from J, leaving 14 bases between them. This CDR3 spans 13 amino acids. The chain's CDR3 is CASSVPGLPGYTF. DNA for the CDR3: TGCGCCAGCAGCGTCCCGGGACTTCCTGGCTACACCTTC.

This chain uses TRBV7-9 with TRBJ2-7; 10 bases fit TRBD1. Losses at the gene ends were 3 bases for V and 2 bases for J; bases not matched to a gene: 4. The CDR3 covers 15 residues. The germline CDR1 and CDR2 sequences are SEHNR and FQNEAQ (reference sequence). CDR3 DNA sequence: TGTGCCAGCAGCTTGGGGACAGGGGTTACCTACGAGCAGTACTTC. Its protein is CASSLGTGVTYEQYF.

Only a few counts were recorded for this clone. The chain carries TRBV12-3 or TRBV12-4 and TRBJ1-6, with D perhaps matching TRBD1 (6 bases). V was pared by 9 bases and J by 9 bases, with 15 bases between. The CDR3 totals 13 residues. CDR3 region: CASTQGGVSPLHF. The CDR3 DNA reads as TGTGCCAGTACACAGGGTGGTGTTTCACCCCTCCACTTT.

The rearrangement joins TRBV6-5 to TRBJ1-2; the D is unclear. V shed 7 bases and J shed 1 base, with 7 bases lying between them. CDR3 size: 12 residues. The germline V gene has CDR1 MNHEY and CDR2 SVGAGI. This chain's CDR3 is CASTTRNYGYTF. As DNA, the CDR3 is TGTGCCAGCACAACTCGTAACTATGGCTACACCTTC.

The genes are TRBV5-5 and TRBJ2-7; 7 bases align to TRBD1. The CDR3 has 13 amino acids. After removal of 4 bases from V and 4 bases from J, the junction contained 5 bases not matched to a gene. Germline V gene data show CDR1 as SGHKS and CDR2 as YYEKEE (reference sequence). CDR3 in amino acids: CASSVQGVYEQYF. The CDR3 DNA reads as TGTGCCAGCAGCGTGCAGGGGGTTTACGAGCAGTACTTC.

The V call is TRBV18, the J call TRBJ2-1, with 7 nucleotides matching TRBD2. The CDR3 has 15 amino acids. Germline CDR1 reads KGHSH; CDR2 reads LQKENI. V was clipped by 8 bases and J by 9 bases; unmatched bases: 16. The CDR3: CASHGGSGLFSEQFF. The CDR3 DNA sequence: TGTGCCAGCCACGGGGGGAGCGGGCTCTTTAGTGAGCAGTTCTTC.

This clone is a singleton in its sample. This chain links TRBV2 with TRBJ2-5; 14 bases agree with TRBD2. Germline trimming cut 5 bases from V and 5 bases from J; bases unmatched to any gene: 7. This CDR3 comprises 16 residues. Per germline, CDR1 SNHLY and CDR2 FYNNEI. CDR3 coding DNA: TGTGCCAGCAGTTTTGGACTAGCGGGGGGTTTCGAGACCCAGTACTTC. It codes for CASSFGLAGGFETQYF. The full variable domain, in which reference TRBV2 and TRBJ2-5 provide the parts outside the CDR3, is EPEVTQTPSHQVTQMGQEVILRCVPISNHLYFYWYRQILGQKVEFLVSFYNNEISEKSEIFDDQFSVERPDGSNFTLKIRSTKLEDSAMYFCASSFGLAGGFETQYFGPGTRLLVL.

CDR3 residues: CASSSTQGTNGYGYTF. CDR3 coding DNA: TGTGCCAGCAGCTCGACTCAGGGGACGAATGGCTATGGCTACACCTTC. The chain carries TRBV6-2 or TRBV6-3 and TRBJ1-2, with a weak D call TRBD1 (6 bases). Trimming pared 6 bases from V and 4 bases from J, leaving 21 bases between. CDR3 length equals 16 residues. Germline CDR1 is MNHEY and CDR2 is SVGEGT.

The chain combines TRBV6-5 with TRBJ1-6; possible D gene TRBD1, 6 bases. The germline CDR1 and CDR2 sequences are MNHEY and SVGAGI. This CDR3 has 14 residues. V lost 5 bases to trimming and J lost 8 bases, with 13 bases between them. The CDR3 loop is CASSTEDRYSPLHF. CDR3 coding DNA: TGTGCCAGCAGTACTGAGGACAGATATTCACCCCTCCACTTT.

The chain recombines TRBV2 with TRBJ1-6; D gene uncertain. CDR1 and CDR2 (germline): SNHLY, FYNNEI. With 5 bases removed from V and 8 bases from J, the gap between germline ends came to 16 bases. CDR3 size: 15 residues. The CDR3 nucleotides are TGTGCCAGCAGTCCCAGACTCTCTAATGATTCACCCCTCCACTTT. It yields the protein CASSPRLSNDSPLHF.

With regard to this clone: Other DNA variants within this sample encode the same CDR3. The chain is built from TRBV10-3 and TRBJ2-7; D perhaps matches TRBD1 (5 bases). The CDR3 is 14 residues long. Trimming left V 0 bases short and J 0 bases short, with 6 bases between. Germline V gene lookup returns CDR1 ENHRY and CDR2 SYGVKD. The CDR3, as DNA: TGTGCCATCAGTGAGTCAACAGGCTCCTACGAGCAGTACTTC. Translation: CAISESTGSYEQYF.

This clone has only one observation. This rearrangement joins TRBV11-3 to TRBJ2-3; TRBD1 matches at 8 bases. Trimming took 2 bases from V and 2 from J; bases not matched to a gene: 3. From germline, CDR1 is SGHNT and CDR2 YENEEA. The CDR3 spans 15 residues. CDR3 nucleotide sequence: TGTGCCAGCAGCTTAACAGGGGGAATCACAGATACGCAGTATTTT. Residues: CASSLTGGITDTQYF.

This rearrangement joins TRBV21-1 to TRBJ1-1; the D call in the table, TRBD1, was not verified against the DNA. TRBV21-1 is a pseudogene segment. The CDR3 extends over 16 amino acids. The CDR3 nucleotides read TGTGCCAGCAGCTCCTGTCCGGGACAGGGGAACACTGAAGCTTTCTTT. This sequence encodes CASSSCPGQGNTEAFF.

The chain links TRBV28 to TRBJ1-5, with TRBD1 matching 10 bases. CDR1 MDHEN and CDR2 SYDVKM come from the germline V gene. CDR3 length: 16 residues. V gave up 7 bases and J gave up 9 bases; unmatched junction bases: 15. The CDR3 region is CASTTGTGATWGPQHF. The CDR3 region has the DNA TGTGCCAGCACCACGGGGACAGGGGCCACCTGGGGGCCCCAGCATTTT.